This T cell receptor (beta chain) is drawn from a study of cytomegalovirus exposure and HLA in healthy donors. Overall study findings and caveats: DRB1 showed the most TCR associations and HLA-C the fewest in a later analysis, as rates varied by HLA locus.

Germline lookup yields CDR1 GTSNPN and CDR2 SVGIG (reference sequence). V lost 6 bases to trimming and J lost 2 bases; unmatched junction nucleotides: 7. CDR3 length equals 16 residues. Notes on this clone: The antigen remains unidentified.

PCR was performed using 60 Vbeta and 13 Jbeta primers. Here immunoSEQ multiplex PCR was the method, and the copy in TCRdb shows in-frame clones only, minus some. The sample holds approximately 92,000 clones, over 75% seen once. The J gene is TRBJ2-1, the V gene TRBV30; TRBD2 matches at 13 bases. Material: PBMCs. The receptor was isolated from a girl aged 2-15 years in good health and CMV-seropositive. The CDR3 nucleotides read TGTGCCTGCCGTGGACTAGCGGGAGCGCCCTACAATGAGCAGTTCTTC. Translation: CACRGLAGAPYNEQFF.